This T cell receptor beta chain comes out of a study of blood T cell repertoires in COVID-19. Here immunoSEQ multiplex PCR was the method, and the copy in TCRdb shows in-frame clones only, minus some. The sample shows under 400,000 clones, more than 70% of them seen only once. The CDR3 runs 15 residues. The V segment lost 8 bases and the J segment 1 base; nucleotides outside the gene matches: 10. The germline V gene has CDR1 SEHNR and CDR2 FQNEAQ (reference sequence). This rearrangement joins TRBV7-9 to TRBJ1-2, with 7 bases fitting TRBD1. Source material: peripheral blood. The TCR originated in a woman aged 60-75 years with COVID-19, enrolled during active disease. CDR3 DNA sequence: TGTGCCAGCGGTCGACGGGACAGCCTTAACTATGGCTACACCTTC. It encodes CASGRRDSLNYGYTF.